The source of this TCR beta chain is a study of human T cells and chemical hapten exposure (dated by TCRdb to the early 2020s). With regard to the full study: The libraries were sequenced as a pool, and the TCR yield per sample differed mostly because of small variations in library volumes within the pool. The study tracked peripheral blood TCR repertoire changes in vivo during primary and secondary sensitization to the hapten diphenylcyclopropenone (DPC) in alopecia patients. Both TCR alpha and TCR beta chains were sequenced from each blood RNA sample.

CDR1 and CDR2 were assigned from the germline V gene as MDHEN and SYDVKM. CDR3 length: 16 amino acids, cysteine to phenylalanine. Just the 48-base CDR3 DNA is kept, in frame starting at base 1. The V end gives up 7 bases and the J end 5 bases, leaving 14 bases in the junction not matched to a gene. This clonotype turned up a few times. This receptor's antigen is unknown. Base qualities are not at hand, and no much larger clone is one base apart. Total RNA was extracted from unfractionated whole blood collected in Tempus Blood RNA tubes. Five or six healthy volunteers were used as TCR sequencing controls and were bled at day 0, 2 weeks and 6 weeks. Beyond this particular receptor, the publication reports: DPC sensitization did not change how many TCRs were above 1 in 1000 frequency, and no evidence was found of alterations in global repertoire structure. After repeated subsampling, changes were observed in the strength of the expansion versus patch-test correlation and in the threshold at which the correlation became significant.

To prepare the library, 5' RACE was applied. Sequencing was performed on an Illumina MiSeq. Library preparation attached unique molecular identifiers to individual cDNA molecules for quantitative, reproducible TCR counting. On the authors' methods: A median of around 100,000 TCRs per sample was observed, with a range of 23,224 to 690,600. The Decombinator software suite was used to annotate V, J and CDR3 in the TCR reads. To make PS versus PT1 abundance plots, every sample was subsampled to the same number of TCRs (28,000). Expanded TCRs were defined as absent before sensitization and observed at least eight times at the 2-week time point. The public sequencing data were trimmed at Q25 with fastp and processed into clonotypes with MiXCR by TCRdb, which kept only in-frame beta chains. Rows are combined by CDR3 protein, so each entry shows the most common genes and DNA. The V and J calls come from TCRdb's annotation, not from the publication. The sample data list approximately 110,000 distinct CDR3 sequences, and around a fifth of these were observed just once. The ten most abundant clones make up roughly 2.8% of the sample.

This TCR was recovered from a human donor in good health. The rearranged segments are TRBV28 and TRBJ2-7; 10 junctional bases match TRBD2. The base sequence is TGTGCCAGCAATCATCATGGGGCTAGCGGGAGCAACGAGCAGTACTTC. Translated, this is CASNHHGASGSNEQYF.